Sequencing of this T cell receptor beta chain was carried out in a study of regulatory T cells in long-lasting Graves disease. Arm-PCR of CDR3 regions and iRepertoire HTBI primers were the basis on which TCR beta libraries were built. TCRdb analysed the multiplex PCR reads with MiXCR anew, one entry per CDR3 protein. The data hold about 400,000 distinct CDR3 sequences, with around 21% observed a single time. The time point is: persistent/refractory GD, antithyroid drugs over 5 years with positive TRAb. PBMC-derived RNA was used for the TCR library. Each of the patients was recruited from an endocrinology department situated in Xi'an, China. This TCR was recovered from a female donor with Graves disease. The source material was peripheral blood mononuclear cells (PBMCs), sampled when the disease was refractory, from a patient treated with antithyroid drugs.

The CDR3 here is CAWSVLAGVGDEQFF. DNA for the CDR3: TGTGCCTGGAGTGTACTGGCGGGAGTCGGCGATGAGCAGTTCTTC. The chain recombines TRBV30 with TRBJ2-1; 7 positions agree with TRBD2. CDR3 length: 15 residues. Germline assignment: CDR1 GTSNPN and CDR2 SVGIG (reference sequence). J was trimmed by 8 bases and V by 0 bases; bases with no gene match: 10.